The 15 T cell receptor beta chains reported below all come from one sample, sequenced in a study of T cells in Graves' hyperthyroidism and ophthalmopathy. Using RNA transcripts as the source, TCR beta CDR3 regions were amplified. During a first-round RT-PCR of the TCR CDR3, the HTBI primer set was used. TCRdb passed the multiplex PCR reads through MiXCR, listing each CDR3 protein once. The data hold hundreds of thousands of distinct CDR3 sequences, with approximately 25% observed a single time. Sequenced sample: blood. These receptors were collected from a woman aged 35 to 49 with Graves' ophthalmopathy.

V gene TRBV10-3 combines with J gene TRBJ2-5; 9 bases are a match to TRBD2. V shed 2 bases and J 4 bases; nucleotides not matched to a gene: 11. There are 17 residues in the CDR3. From germline, CDR1 is ENHRY and CDR2 SYGVKD. In DNA, the CDR3 is TGTGCCATCAGTGAGGGGCGGGAGGGCCCTCGGCCAGAGACCCAGTACTTC. The encoded protein is CAISEGREGPRPETQYF.

This clonotype was recorded many times. The chain uses TRBV30 and TRBJ1-2; 7 bases align to TRBD1. V lost 0 bases and J lost 2; bases outside the gene matches: 3. The CDR3 is 14 residues long. Germline-derived CDR1 and CDR2 are GTSNPN and SVGIG (reference sequence). CDR3 nucleotides: TGTGCCTGGAGTGTCGGGGACAGCAACTATGGCTACACCTTC. Protein sequence: CAWSVGDSNYGYTF. The variable domain in full, with the rest retrieved from reference TRBV30 and TRBJ1-2, is SQTIHQWPATLVQPVGSPLSLECTVEGTSNPNLYWYRQAAGRGLQLLFYSVGIGQISSEVPQNLSASRPQDRQFILSSKKLLLSDSGFYLCAWSVGDSNYGYTFGSGTRLTVV.

This clonotype showed up many times. A single base separates this from a much larger clone, so it may be a read error. This sequence joins TRBV4-1 and TRBJ2-7, with 10 positions matching TRBD2. Germline V lookup: CDR1 MGHRA, CDR2 YSYEKL. The CDR3 runs to 15 residues. In nucleotides, the CDR3 is TGCGCCAGCAGCCAAGGGACTAGCGGTCTTTACGGGCAGTACTTC. Its translation: CASSQGTSGLYGQYF.

This clonotype was observed many times. CDR3 in DNA: TGTGCCAGCAGTCCGCGGGACAGGGTAACCGGGGAGCTGTTTTTT. Protein sequence: CASSPRDRVTGELFF. The rearrangement joins TRBV27 to TRBJ2-2; 9 bases agree with TRBD1. The CDR3 extends over 15 amino acids. Looked up from germline, CDR1 is MNHEY and CDR2 is SMNVEV (reference sequence). V shed 5 bases and J 5 bases; nucleotides not matched to a gene: 6.

This clonotype appeared many times. The chain uses TRBV4-2 and TRBJ1-2, with D unclear. This CDR3 comprises 15 residues. Germline assignment: CDR1 LGHNA and CDR2 YNFKEQ. V lost 5 bases and J 8 bases, leaving 21 bases between the germline ends. The CDR3 sequence: CASSSSDWAVGGYTF. CDR3 in DNA: TGTGCCAGCAGCTCTTCGGACTGGGCGGTTGGAGGCTACACCTTC.

The V and J genes are TRBV6-1 and TRBJ2-5; weak D call: TRBD1 (5 bases). Looked up from germline, CDR1 is MNHNS and CDR2 is SASEGT. There are 15 residues in the CDR3. The V and J ends lost 3 bases and 1 base respectively, with 12 bases between them. CDR3 DNA: TGTGCCAGCAGTGATAGCCAGGGAATCCAAGAGACCCAGTACTTC. This sequence encodes CASSDSQGIQETQYF.

This clonotype was seen ten or more times. The gene calls are TRBV15 and TRBJ2-2; the D gene is possibly TRBD2 (6 bases). Germline V gives CDR1 LNHNV, CDR2 YYDKDF (reference sequence). V lost 1 base and J 3 bases, leaving 9 bases between the germline ends. The CDR3 runs to 15 residues. DNA for the CDR3: TGTGCCACCAGCAGAGCGGGAGACGACACCGGGGAGCTGTTTTTT. Its protein is CATSRAGDDTGELFF.

The chain is built from TRBV6-5 and TRBJ1-1; the D is unclear. Germline V gene data show CDR1 as MNHEY and CDR2 as SVGAGI. There are 13 residues in the CDR3. The V end was cut by 1 base, the J end by 3 bases, with 6 bases between. The CDR3 loop is CASSYFGHTEAFF. The CDR3 DNA reads as TGTGCCAGCAGTTACTTTGGACACACTGAAGCTTTCTTT.

This clonotype was counted ten times or more. This chain joins TRBV7-3 and TRBJ2-3, with D hard to call. This CDR3 spans 13 amino acids. V was trimmed by 4 bases and J by 4 bases, leaving 9 bases between them. Looked up from germline, CDR1 is SGHTA and CDR2 is FQGTGA. The chain's CDR3 is CASSSPIADTQYF. The DNA for the CDR3 is TGTGCCAGCAGCTCTCCTATCGCAGATACGCAGTATTTT.

This clonotype was seen many times. The chain recombines TRBV28 with TRBJ1-5, with a weak D call TRBD1 (5 bases). The CDR3 has 14 residues. Per germline, CDR1 MDHEN and CDR2 SYDVKM. Trimming took 7 bases from V and 3 from J, leaving 13 bases between them. The CDR3 DNA reads TGTGCCAGCACCGTCAGGGTTTTCAATCAGCCCCAGCATTTT. This codes for CASTVRVFNQPQHF.

This clonotype was seen ten or more times. This chain links TRBV18 with TRBJ2-7, with no clear D. The CDR3 runs to 12 residues. Germline CDR1 and CDR2: KGHSH and LQKENI. The V end lost 5 bases, the J end lost 4 bases, and 9 bases lay between the germline ends. CDR3 residues: CASSNYTYEQYF. The CDR3 DNA reads as TGTGCCAGCTCAAATTACACTTACGAGCAGTACTTC.

The gene calls are TRBV12-5 and TRBJ2-5; D is unclear. Trimming stripped 1 base from V and 5 bases from J, with 20 bases between. Germline-derived CDR1 and CDR2 are LGHNT and FRNRAP. This CDR3 contains 17 residues. CDR3 nucleotides: TGTGCTAGTGGTTTGGCACTCGCGTCCGCCCGGGTGGAGACCCAGTACTTC. It translates to CASGLALASARVETQYF.

This clonotype was detected many times. This sequence joins TRBV27 and TRBJ2-4; 9 bases map to TRBD1. J lost 6 bases, V lost 2 bases, and 5 bases had no gene match. The V gene's germline CDR1 is MNHEY and CDR2 SMNVEV (reference sequence). The CDR3 is 15 amino acids. This CDR3 is CASSLAGQGPNIQYF. As DNA, the CDR3 is TGTGCCAGCAGTTTAGCGGGACAGGGTCCAAACATTCAGTACTTC.

V and J are TRBV28 and TRBJ1-1, with a tentative D call TRBD1 (6 bases). The germline CDR1 and CDR2 sequences are MDHEN and SYDVKM. V was shortened by 9 bases and J by 5 bases, with 25 bases between the two germline ends. The length of the CDR3 is 16 residues. CDR3 coding DNA: TGTGCCAGTCCGCCAAGGGGGGGGATGGGAAGAACTGAAGCTTTCTTT. The encoded protein is CASPPRGGMGRTEAFF.

This clonotype was counted ten times or more. Written as DNA, the CDR3 is TGTGCCAGCAGTTCCTGGACAAACTCCCAAGAGACCCAGTACTTC. As protein: CASSSWTNSQETQYF. The rearrangement joins TRBV28 to TRBJ2-5, with D maybe TRBD1 (5 bases). Trimming shortened V by 4 bases and J by 1 base, and 13 bases separated the two germline ends. Germline CDR1 is MDHEN and CDR2 is SYDVKM. The CDR3 extends over 15 amino acids.